The 4 T cell receptor beta chains below all came from one sample that was sequenced in a study of T-cell reconstitution after alpha-beta-depleted transplantation in children. A library of TCRbeta sequences, prepared with unique molecular identifiers, was generated. One entry per CDR3 protein, called by TCRdb with MiXCR from the PCR reads. The sample carries about 180,000 distinct CDR3 sequences, more than 9.5% recorded once. The input for sequencing was PBMCs, taken before TCRalphabeta/CD19-depleted stem cell transplant. The receptors come from a boy under 10 years old with acute myeloid leukemia, due to receive a stem cell transplant.

This clonotype was seen repeatedly, ten times or more. The chain is built from TRBV4-1 and TRBJ2-3; 7 bases are shared with TRBD1. CDR1 and CDR2 (germline): MGHRA, YSYEKL. CDR3 length: 16 residues. V lost 2 bases, J lost 2 bases, and 7 bases stayed unmatched. The CDR3 nucleotides are TGCGCCAGCAGCCAAATCGGCAGGGGGATCACAGATACGCAGTATTTT. This codes for CASSQIGRGITDTQYF.

As concerns this clonotype: A much larger clone is a single base away; this may be a read error. This chain connects TRBV5-1 to TRBJ2-3; D not resolved. The end of the DNA is better explained by TRBJ1-5, so the J call may be wrong. Germline V gene data show CDR1 as SGHRS and CDR2 as YFSETQ. The CDR3 extends over 14 amino acids. The CDR3 protein is CASSTETSTDTQHF. DNA of the CDR3: TGCGCCAGCAGCACAGAGACAAGCACAGATACGCAGCATTTT.

The sample holds many counts of this clonotype. The chain links TRBV6-5 to TRBJ2-1; D possibly uses TRBD1 or TRBD2 (5 bases each). CDR3 size: 17 residues. Trimming took 0 bases from V and 4 from J, leaving 16 bases between them. Germline V gives CDR1 MNHEY, CDR2 SVGAGI. CDR3 coding DNA: TGTGCCAGCAGTTACTCTGCGGGCAGGGCGGGTTACAATGAGCAGTTCTTC. It yields the protein CASSYSAGRAGYNEQFF.

This clonotype has ten or more counts. This chain joins TRBV18 and TRBJ2-1, with D perhaps TRBD2 (5 bases). The CDR3 has 13 amino acids. Germline V lookup: CDR1 KGHSH, CDR2 LQKENI. Trimming pared 3 bases from V and 5 bases from J, leaving 8 bases between. The CDR3 DNA is TGTGCCAGCTCACCCCTCGGGGACAATGAGCAGTTCTTC. Amino acids: CASSPLGDNEQFF.